One sample yielded the 7 T cell receptor beta chains listed below, sequenced in a study of shared clonotypes between healthy human individuals. Assay: immunoSEQ multiplex PCR; the TCRdb copy retains only in-frame clones and omits some. The sample records under 600,000 clones, roughly 95% being singletons. Specimen: naive CD4+ T cells sorted from blood. Described subset: CD45RA+ positively selected. Receptors were obtained from a woman aged 30 to 39 in good health.

The chain links TRBV5-1 to TRBJ2-5, with 9 bases lining up with TRBD1. The CDR3 loop spans 16 amino acids. From germline, CDR1 is SGHRS and CDR2 YFSETQ. After removal of 4 bases from V and 1 base from J, the junction contained 8 bases not matched to a gene. CDR3 loop: CASSPAQTGGQETQYF. The CDR3 DNA reads TGCGCCAGCAGCCCAGCTCAGACAGGGGGCCAAGAGACCCAGTACTTC.

The rearrangement links TRBV30 to TRBJ2-2; 7 bases fit TRBD2. CDR1 is GTSNPN and CDR2 is SVGIG in the germline V gene (reference sequence). The CDR3 totals 16 residues. With V trimmed by 0 bases and J by 6 bases, 10 bases remained unmatched. The CDR3 DNA reads TGTGCCTGGAGTGTGGCTAGCGGAAAGAGCCCCGGGGAGCTGTTTTTT. It is translated as CAWSVASGKSPGELFF.

This chain links TRBV15 with TRBJ1-4; D not resolved. The CDR3 covers 15 residues. CDR1 and CDR2 (germline): LNHNV, YYDKDF (reference sequence). The V end was cut by 0 bases, the J end by 6 bases, with 11 bases between. The CDR3 DNA reads TGTGCCACCAGCAGAGAAAAGCTAGCATATGAAAAACTGTTTTTT. Amino acids: CATSREKLAYEKLFF.

The chain carries TRBV2 and TRBJ1-5; D is ambiguous. This CDR3 region has 15 residues. The V gene lost 5 bases and the J gene lost 3 bases, with 14 bases spanning the gap. Germline CDR1 and CDR2: SNHLY and FYNNEI. The CDR3 DNA sequence: TGTGCCAGCAGTCCAGAGCGAAGCCTCAATCAGCCCCAGCATTTT. Its protein is CASSPERSLNQPQHF. The full variable domain, rest sourced from reference TRBV2 and TRBJ1-5, is EPEVTQTPSHQVTQMGQEVILRCVPISNHLYFYWYRQILGQKVEFLVSFYNNEISEKSEIFDDQFSVERPDGSNFTLKIRSTKLEDSAMYFCASSPERSLNQPQHFGDGTRLSIL.

J is TRBJ2-3 and V is TRBV6-5; D unresolved. Trimming took off 2 bases at V and 1 base at J, with 10 bases between the two ends. In germline, CDR1 is MNHEY, CDR2 SVGAGI. The CDR3 spans 15 residues. CDR3 in DNA: TGTGCCAGCAGTTACGTGGCTGGGGGCACAGATACGCAGTATTTT. Amino acid sequence: CASSYVAGGTDTQYF.

This clone has a single count. J is TRBJ2-5 and V is TRBV5-1, with D maybe TRBD2 (5 bases). Looked up from germline, CDR1 is SGHRS and CDR2 is YFSETQ. This CDR3 contains 16 residues. V was cut by 0 bases and J by 1 base, with 13 bases left in between. In nucleotides, the CDR3 is TGCGCCAGCAGCTTGGCCAAGTATCGGGGCCAAGAGACCCAGTACTTC. It translates to CASSLAKYRGQETQYF.

The rearrangement links TRBV7-7 to TRBJ1-4; 9 bases map to TRBD1. V shed 0 bases, J shed 6 bases, and the junction held 5 bases outside the gene matches. CDR1 and CDR2 (germline): SSHAT, FNYEAQ (reference sequence). CDR3 length: 16 amino acids. The CDR3: CASSLALRTGDEKLFF. For the CDR3, the DNA is TGTGCCAGCAGCTTAGCGCTTAGGACAGGGGATGAAAAACTGTTTTTT.